Presented here are 24 T cell receptor beta chains from one specimen sequenced in a study of cytomegalovirus exposure and HLA in healthy donors. A multiplex PCR was run with 60 Vbeta primers and 13 Jbeta primers. Sequencing was performed with immunoSEQ multiplex PCR; in TCRdb, only in-frame clones are kept and a portion is missing. This table holds around 200,000 clones, around 64% found once. The specimen sequenced was PBMCs. The receptor source for this set is a man aged 35 to 55 in good health and CMV-seropositive.

This chain joins TRBV5-1 and TRBJ1-1; D unclear. This CDR3 is built from 11 residues. Germline lookup yields CDR1 SGHRS and CDR2 YFSETQ. V was pared by 6 bases and J by 7 bases, with 10 bases between. The CDR3 region is CASTPQVEAFF. In DNA, the CDR3 is TGCGCCAGCACCCCTCAGGTTGAAGCTTTCTTT.

The chain employs TRBV5-1 and TRBJ2-3, with TRBD2 matching 11 bases. Trimming took 4 bases from V and 1 from J; bases not matched to a gene: 5. The germline V gene encodes CDR1 SGHRS and CDR2 YFSETQ. The CDR3 extends over 16 amino acids. CDR3 coding DNA: TGCGCCAGCAGCCGGACGACTAGCGGGGGCACAGATACGCAGTATTTT. It is translated as CASSRTTSGGTDTQYF.

In its sample, this clone was seen a few times. The rearrangement links TRBV6-5 to TRBJ1-2; 9 bases are a match to TRBD1. Looked up from germline, CDR1 is MNHEY and CDR2 is SVGAGI. This CDR3 comprises 15 residues. J gave up 0 bases and V 6 bases, and 5 bases lay outside the gene matches. The CDR3 region has the DNA TGTGCCAGCAGCCGGGACAGGGTTTCTAACTATGGCTACACCTTC. Amino acid sequence: CASSRDRVSNYGYTF.

For this clone: Relative to the germline gene, one junction end is altered; a read error may explain this. The V call is TRBV7-9, the J call TRBJ2-7, with 9 bases matching TRBD2. This CDR3 has 15 amino acids. The germline V gene has CDR1 SEHNR and CDR2 FQNEAQ (reference sequence). The DNA of the CDR3 is TGTTCCAGCAGCCGCCTGGGACTAGCCCCCTACGAGCAGTACTTC. As protein: CSSSRLGLAPYEQYF.

The chain recombines TRBV10-2 with TRBJ2-5; 7 positions match TRBD2. Germline V gives CDR1 WSHSY, CDR2 SAAADI. This CDR3 is 14 amino acids long. After removal of 2 bases from V and 3 bases from J, the junction contained 3 bases not matched to a gene. CDR3 in DNA: TGCGCCAGCAGTGAGACAGCGGGGAAAGAGACCCAGTACTTC. Its translation: CASSETAGKETQYF.

This chain links TRBV6-6 with TRBJ1-5; no firm D call. Per the germline V gene, CDR1 is MNHNY and CDR2 is SVGAGI (reference sequence). V was cut by 7 bases and J by 4 bases, with 11 bases left in between. The CDR3 loop spans 13 amino acids. This CDR3 reads CASTGFQNQPQHF. In DNA, the CDR3 is TGTGCCAGCACGGGGTTTCAAAATCAGCCCCAGCATTTT.

The chain is built from TRBV5-6 and TRBJ2-3; TRBD2 matches 11 bases. V dropped 1 base and J dropped 6; count of bases not matched to a gene: 10. The CDR3 sequence is 17 residues long. Germline V gene lookup returns CDR1 SGHDT and CDR2 YYEEEE. CDR3 nucleotide sequence: TGTGCCAGCAGCTTGATAACTAGCGGGAGCTGGGCTGATACGCAGTATTTT. It is translated as CASSLITSGSWADTQYF.

The gene calls are TRBV6-4 and TRBJ2-7; 7 bases line up with TRBD2. Germline CDR1 is MRHNA and CDR2 is SNTAGT. The CDR3 loop spans 15 amino acids. With V trimmed by 0 bases and J by 3 bases, 5 bases remained unmatched. CDR3 residues: CASSDSWGGGYEQYF. DNA for the CDR3: TGTGCCAGCAGTGACTCATGGGGGGGAGGCTACGAGCAGTACTTC.

This chain uses TRBV14 with TRBJ2-1, with D unclear. Germline lookup yields CDR1 SGHDN and CDR2 FVKESK. This CDR3 has 13 amino acids. V was shortened by 4 bases and J by 12 bases, with 16 bases between the two germline ends. The CDR3 reads CASSREVHERQFF. CDR3 DNA: TGTGCCAGCAGCCGAGAAGTCCATGAGCGGCAGTTCTTC.

This clone turned up a few times. The chain combines TRBV28 with TRBJ1-5; the D is unclear. This CDR3 has 14 residues. V was shortened by 7 bases and J by 0 bases, with 10 bases between the two germline ends. The V gene's germline CDR1 is MDHEN and CDR2 SYDVKM. CDR3 in amino acids: CASTPTDSNQPQHF. The CDR3 DNA reads TGTGCCAGCACCCCCACAGATAGCAATCAGCCCCAGCATTTT. Filled out from reference TRBV28 and TRBJ1-5, the complete variable domain reads DVKVTQSSRYLVKRTGEKVFLECVQDMDHENMFWYRQDPGLGLRLIYFSYDVKMKEKGDIPEGYSVSREKKERFSLILESASTNQTSMYLCASTPTDSNQPQHFGDGTRLSIL.

The chain couples TRBV15 to TRBJ1-2, with D possibly TRBD1 on 6 matching bases. Germline assignment: CDR1 LNHNV and CDR2 YYDKDF (reference sequence). With 2 bases removed from V and 4 bases from J, the gap between germline ends came to 20 bases. The CDR3 has 17 residues. The CDR3 DNA reads as TGTGCCACCAGCAGACCGGGGGGCCAGACGGTTTTCTATGGCTACACCTTC. Its protein product is CATSRPGGQTVFYGYTF.

The chain uses TRBV4-1 and TRBJ2-7, with D perhaps TRBD2 (6 bases). CDR1 is MGHRA, CDR2 YSYEKL, per germline. The germline V and J ends were trimmed by 4 bases and 12 bases, with 22 bases remaining between them. The CDR3 loop spans 14 amino acids. The CDR3 DNA sequence: TGCGCCAGCAGCCCAAGGGACTCCTACGCGCCGGTGTACTTC. It codes for CASSPRDSYAPVYF.

The genes are TRBV5-1 and TRBJ2-7; the match to TRBD2 covers 7 bases. This CDR3 is built from 13 residues. After removal of 7 bases from V and 5 bases from J, the junction contained 9 bases not matched to a gene. The germline CDR1 and CDR2 sequences are SGHRS and YFSETQ. CDR3 residues: CASWGGSGDEQYF. The CDR3 DNA follows: TGCGCCAGCTGGGGGGGGAGTGGCGACGAGCAGTACTTC.

The gene calls are TRBV9 and TRBJ1-2, with D tentatively TRBD1 (6 bases). The ends were cut back, 3 bases at V and 4 bases at J, with 13 bases in the middle. Germline CDR1 SGDLS, CDR2 YYNGEE. The CDR3 spans 14 residues. Here the CDR3 DNA reads TGTGCCAGCAGCGCCTTGGGACAAGCCTATGGCTACACCTTC. Translation: CASSALGQAYGYTF.

CDR3 coding DNA: TGCGCCAGCAGCCCGTCGGGGGAGCGAGAGACCCAGTACTTC. Protein sequence: CASSPSGERETQYF. V is TRBV5-1 and J is TRBJ2-5; D may be TRBD2 (6 bases). Germline-derived CDR1 and CDR2 are SGHRS and YFSETQ. V was shortened by 4 bases and J by 4 bases, with 14 bases between the two germline ends. CDR3 length: 14 amino acids.

This clone showed up just a few times. The chain recombines TRBV4-1 with TRBJ1-3, with D tentatively TRBD1 (6 bases). CDR1 MGHRA and CDR2 YSYEKL come from the germline V gene. The CDR3 totals 16 residues. Deletions cut 2 bases from V and 0 bases from J, with 11 bases between. CDR3 nucleotide sequence: TGCGCCAGCAGCCAACGGAAGGACAGCTCTGGAAACACCATATATTTT. Protein sequence: CASSQRKDSSGNTIYF.

This clone was recorded a few times. The rearrangement joins TRBV5-5 to TRBJ1-2; perhaps TRBD1 as D (5 bases). Germline lookup yields CDR1 SGHKS and CDR2 YYEKEE (reference sequence). The CDR3 is 17 residues long. V was pared by 2 bases and J by 2 bases, with 19 bases between. For the CDR3, the DNA is TGTGCCAGCAGCTTCGCCCCGGACGTGGGGCGGAACTATGGCTACACCTTC. Protein sequence: CASSFAPDVGRNYGYTF.

This clone was seen more than once but under ten times. This chain joins TRBV6-5 and TRBJ1-2, with D possibly TRBD1 on 5 matching bases. V was shortened by 2 bases and J by 8 bases, with 15 bases between the two germline ends. CDR1 is MNHEY, CDR2 SVGAGI, per germline. The CDR3 runs 14 residues. The DNA of the CDR3 is TGTGCCAGCAGTTACGGGGCATTGGTGGGAGGCTACACCTTC. It translates to CASSYGALVGGYTF.

The J gene is TRBJ2-5, the V gene TRBV2, with 10 bases aligning to TRBD1. The DNA end favors TRBJ2-7, so the J call may be wrong. Germline CDR1 SNHLY, CDR2 FYNNEI. The CDR3 covers 16 residues. CDR3 loop: CASSPGTGETTYEQYF. The CDR3 bases are TGTGCCAGCAGCCCCGGGACAGGGGAAACAACCTACGAGCAGTACTTC.

Only a few counts were recorded for this clone. One end of the junction varies from germline; a read error may be responsible. The chain carries TRBV7-9 and TRBJ1-6; D may be TRBD1 (6 bases). The CDR3 length is 17 residues. The germline V gene has CDR1 SEHNR and CDR2 FQNEAQ (reference sequence). The CDR3, as DNA: TGTTCCAGCAGCCTTAGGACAGCCCTAACCGTACCTTCACCCCTCCACTTT. It yields the protein CSSSLRTALTVPSPLHF.

This clone was observed once. The J gene is TRBJ2-5, the V gene TRBV2; 7 bases agree with TRBD1. CDR1 is SNHLY, CDR2 FYNNEI, per germline. With V trimmed by 7 bases and J by 2 bases, 4 bases remained unmatched. This CDR3 is 13 amino acids long. In nucleotides, the CDR3 is TGTGCCAGCATCCTGGACAGGCAAGAGACCCAGTACTTC. Encoded protein: CASILDRQETQYF.

This clone was observed a handful of times. V and J are TRBV11-2 and TRBJ2-7; perhaps TRBD1 as D (6 bases). The germline V gene encodes CDR1 SGHAT and CDR2 FQNNGV. V lost 2 bases, J lost 7 bases, and 15 bases lay in between. The CDR3 loop spans 14 amino acids. The CDR3 loop is CASSLSRPGEEQYF. The CDR3 coding sequence is TGTGCCAGCAGCTTATCCCGCCCAGGGGAAGAGCAGTACTTC.

The chain is built from TRBV5-1 and TRBJ1-1, with D maybe TRBD1 (5 bases). The V gene's germline CDR1 is SGHRS and CDR2 YFSETQ. The CDR3 contains 15 residues. V dropped 0 bases and J dropped 5 bases, with 14 bases sitting between them. CDR3 in amino acids: CASSLAGGGDTEAFF. CDR3 bases: TGCGCCAGCAGCTTGGCCGGGGGGGGAGATACTGAAGCTTTCTTT.

V gene TRBV14 combines with J gene TRBJ1-6; TRBD1 is a possible D gene (6 bases). CDR3 length equals 15 residues. Germline CDR1 reads SGHDN; CDR2 reads FVKESK. The V end lost 0 bases, the J end lost 7 bases, and 10 bases lay between the germline ends. The CDR3 DNA is TGTGCCAGCAGCCAAGACGTTGGGGGCAATTCACCCCTCCACTTT. Its protein is CASSQDVGGNSPLHF.